A single sample gave rise to the 31 T cell receptor beta chains below, sequenced in a study of T-cell reconstitution after alpha-beta-depleted transplantation in children. Researchers prepared the TCRbeta library using unique molecular identifiers, the study reports. Via MiXCR, TCRdb re-called the PCR reads, giving one row per CDR3 protein. The data show a few hundred thousand distinct CDR3 sequences, 13% seen once. The sequencing here drew on PBMCs, mostly from graft donor cells, taken 360 days after TCRalphabeta/CD19-depleted stem cell transplant. These receptors originate from a male patient younger than 18 who had a stem cell transplant for acute myeloid leukemia, so the T cells may come from the graft donor.

The chain employs TRBV7-9 and TRBJ2-5; D ambiguous. V was trimmed by 7 bases and J by 2 bases, leaving 11 bases between them. The CDR3 length is 13 residues. Germline CDR1 and CDR2: SEHNR and FQNEAQ (reference sequence). Written as DNA, the CDR3 is TGTGCCAGCAAATACGGCTTGCAAGAGACCCAGTACTTC. Its protein product is CASKYGLQETQYF.

This clonotype was counted a few times. This chain uses TRBV5-6 with TRBJ2-7, with TRBD2 matching over 8 bases. V trimming: 3 bases; J trimming: 2 bases; junction bases outside the gene matches: 4. CDR1 and CDR2 from the germline V gene are SGHDT and YYEEEE. The CDR3 consists of 14 residues. The chain's CDR3 is CASSSRLATYEQYF. In nucleotides, the CDR3 is TGTGCCAGCAGCTCCCGACTAGCGACCTACGAGCAGTACTTC.

This clonotype was seen many times. V gene TRBV5-6 combines with J gene TRBJ1-1, with D tentatively TRBD1 (5 bases). Germline CDR1 SGHDT, CDR2 YYEEEE. The CDR3 extends over 14 amino acids. Trimming left V 3 bases short and J 1 base short, with 10 bases between. CDR3 DNA: TGTGCCAGCAGCTACCGACAGACGAACACTGAAGCTTTCTTT. This sequence encodes CASSYRQTNTEAFF.

This clonotype was seen a handful of times. The chain is built from TRBV20-1 and TRBJ2-7, with a weak D call TRBD2 (6 bases). The CDR3 totals 17 residues. Per germline, CDR1 DFQATT and CDR2 SNEGSKA (reference sequence). Trimming removed 2 bases at V and 3 bases at J, with 23 bases between. CDR3 loop: CSARPASGLIKDYEQYF. DNA of the CDR3: TGCAGTGCTAGACCGGCTTCGGGACTCATCAAAGACTACGAGCAGTACTTC.

This rearrangement joins TRBV4-2 to TRBJ2-1; D is perhaps TRBD1 (6 bases). Looked up from germline, CDR1 is LGHNA and CDR2 is YNFKEQ. V was pared by 0 bases and J by 6 bases, with 9 bases between. The CDR3 sequence is 14 residues long. CDR3 DNA sequence: TGTGCCAGCAGCCAAGAAACAGGGAGCAATGAGCAGTTCTTC. The encoded protein is CASSQETGSNEQFF.

The V and J genes are TRBV10-3 and TRBJ2-3; 13 bases line up with TRBD2. Germline CDR1 and CDR2: ENHRY and SYGVKD. The CDR3 is 19 residues long. V lost 8 bases, J lost 1 base, and 15 bases stayed unmatched. DNA of the CDR3: TGTGCCATCTGCGAGTTCACTAGCGGGAGGGCCGACGGCACAGATACGCAGTATTTT. Its protein product is CAICEFTSGRADGTDTQYF.

This rearrangement joins TRBV20-1 to TRBJ2-7; 8 nucleotides match TRBD2. With V trimmed by 5 bases and J by 2 bases, 17 bases remained unmatched. Germline values: CDR1 DFQATT, CDR2 SNEGSKA (reference sequence). The CDR3 runs 17 residues. The CDR3 sequence: CSAPGASGLPFTYEQYF. In DNA form, the CDR3 reads TGCAGTGCTCCAGGGGCTAGCGGGTTACCGTTTACCTACGAGCAGTACTTC.

This chain links TRBV20-1 with TRBJ2-3; D may be TRBD2 (6 bases). The V gene lost 4 bases and the J gene lost 6 bases, with 17 bases spanning the gap. Germline V gene data show CDR1 as DFQATT and CDR2 as SNEGSKA (reference sequence). The CDR3 is 14 residues long. CDR3: CSATTRPAGDTQYF. The CDR3 DNA reads as TGCAGTGCTACGACTAGGCCGGCGGGTGATACGCAGTATTTT.

The sample holds many counts of this clonotype. V is TRBV28 and J is TRBJ2-7; no clear D. The CDR3 is made up of 13 amino acids. V lost 3 bases and J 4 bases, leaving 10 bases between the germline ends. CDR1 is MDHEN, CDR2 SYDVKM, per germline. The DNA of the CDR3 is TGTGCCAGCAGTTTTTTCCGACTTTACGAGCAGTACTTC. It specifies CASSFFRLYEQYF.

This chain connects TRBV7-8 to TRBJ2-1; D may be TRBD1 (7 bases). The CDR3 contains 14 residues. CDR1 SGHVS and CDR2 FQNEAQ come from the germline V gene. Trimming took 3 bases from V and 6 from J, leaving 12 bases between them. The CDR3 DNA is TGTGCCAGCAGCTTGGGGGGACAGATCAATGAGCAGTTCTTC. Protein product: CASSLGGQINEQFF.

This clonotype has just a few counts. The chain couples TRBV15 to TRBJ2-1; 13 positions match TRBD2. The CDR3 loop spans 18 amino acids. Per germline, CDR1 LNHNV and CDR2 YYDKDF (reference sequence). V was clipped by 0 bases and J by 7 bases; unmatched bases: 9. DNA of the CDR3: TGTGCCACCAGCAGAGAATCTCCGGGACTAGCGGGATCGAATGAGCAGTTCTTC. Protein product: CATSRESPGLAGSNEQFF.

This clonotype was observed a handful of times. The chain couples TRBV30 to TRBJ2-2; D is uncertain. V was cut by 4 bases and J by 0 bases, with 6 bases left in between. The germline CDR1 and CDR2 sequences are GTSNPN and SVGIG (reference sequence). This CDR3 has 13 residues. The DNA for the CDR3 is TGTGCCTGGAAGGGAACGAACACCGGGGAGCTGTTTTTT. Residues: CAWKGTNTGELFF. The variable domain in full, with the rest retrieved from reference TRBV30 and TRBJ2-2, is SQTIHQWPATLVQPVGSPLSLECTVEGTSNPNLYWYRQAAGRGLQLLFYSVGIGQISSEVPQNLSASRPQDRQFILSSKKLLLSDSGFYLCAWKGTNTGELFFGEGSRLTVL.

This clonotype has more than one count but fewer than ten. The chain uses TRBV28 and TRBJ2-7; weak D call: TRBD2 (5 bases). Germline lookup yields CDR1 MDHEN and CDR2 SYDVKM. The CDR3 covers 14 residues. The V and J ends lost 2 bases and 3 bases respectively, with 11 bases between them. In DNA, the CDR3 is TGTGCCAGCAGTTTACCGCAAGGAGGCTACGAGCAGTACTTC. Residues: CASSLPQGGYEQYF.

The gene calls are TRBV15 and TRBJ2-5, with D hard to call. The CDR3 extends over 14 amino acids. The V gene lost 1 base and the J gene lost 7 bases, with 13 bases spanning the gap. From germline, CDR1 is LNHNV and CDR2 YYDKDF (reference sequence). The CDR3 loop reads CATSRVDFTRTQYF. DNA of the CDR3: TGTGCCACCAGCAGAGTCGACTTCACCCGGACCCAGTACTTC.

This clonotype came up many times. The CDR3 sequence is CATSRDLGTSGSSYNEQFF. CDR3 sequence (DNA): TGTGCCACCAGCAGAGATCTCGGGACTAGCGGGAGCTCCTACAATGAGCAGTTCTTC. The rearrangement uses TRBV15 and TRBJ2-1; 14 bases match TRBD2. CDR3 size: 19 residues. Germline assignment: CDR1 LNHNV and CDR2 YYDKDF (reference sequence). The V and J ends lost 0 bases and 0 bases, in that order; junction bases with no gene match: 4.

The chain employs TRBV7-4 and TRBJ2-6; 11 nucleotides line up with TRBD1. CDR3 length: 18 residues. Losses at the gene ends were 11 bases for V and 2 bases for J; bases not matched to a gene: 14. From germline, CDR1 is SGHVT and CDR2 SQSDAQ. DNA of the CDR3: TGTGCCTGGAGTGACCCGGGACAGGGGGAAACTGGGGCCAACGTCCTGACTTTC. Translated, it gives CAWSDPGQGETGANVLTF.

The genes are TRBV3-1 and TRBJ2-1, with 8 bases that match TRBD2. Germline loops: CDR1 LGHDT, CDR2 YNNKEL (reference sequence). This CDR3 has 16 amino acids. Unmatched junction bases numbered 9, after V lost 4 bases and J lost 4 bases. As DNA, the CDR3 is TGTGCCAGCAGCCTCGTAGCGGGAATTGATTACAATGAGCAGTTCTTC. This sequence encodes CASSLVAGIDYNEQFF.

This clonotype was observed a handful of times. The J gene is TRBJ2-4, the V gene TRBV7-2; no reliable D call. This CDR3 is 11 amino acids long. CDR1 is SGHTA, CDR2 FQGNSA, per germline. V was pared by 6 bases and J by 7 bases, with 7 bases between. DNA for the CDR3: TGTGCCAGCAGTCTTGACAACATTCAGTACTTC. Translated, it gives CASSLDNIQYF.

This clonotype appeared many times. CDR3 in amino acids: CASSLGSGYNEQFF. For the CDR3, the DNA is TGTGCCAGCAGCTTGGGTAGCGGCTACAATGAGCAGTTCTTC. The V call is TRBV11-1, the J call TRBJ2-1; maybe TRBD2 (6 bases). CDR1 SGHAT and CDR2 FQDESV come from the germline V gene (reference sequence). This CDR3 spans 14 amino acids. V shed 3 bases and J shed 3 bases, with 9 bases lying between them.

The CDR3 DNA follows: TGTGCCAGCAGCTTTGCACAGGGAAATTCCTACGAGCAGTACTTC. It translates to CASSFAQGNSYEQYF. J is TRBJ2-7 and V is TRBV5-4; perhaps TRBD1 as D (6 bases). Trimming removed 2 bases at V and 1 base at J, with 13 bases between. The CDR3 runs to 15 residues. The germline gives CDR1 SGHNT, CDR2 YYREEE (reference sequence).

The chain links TRBV12-3 or TRBV12-4 to TRBJ2-1; D is perhaps TRBD1 (7 bases). V lost 4 bases, J lost 9 bases, and 13 bases lay in between. CDR3 size: 13 residues. The CDR3 loop reads CASSWAGGFEQFF. For the CDR3, the DNA is TGTGCCAGCAGTTGGGCAGGGGGGTTTGAGCAGTTCTTC.

This clonotype appeared a few times. The chain is built from TRBV20-1 and TRBJ1-3, with 10 bases identical to TRBD1. CDR3 length: 13 amino acids. The V gene's germline CDR1 is DFQATT and CDR2 SNEGSKA (reference sequence). Trimming took 6 bases from V and 2 from J; bases not matched to a gene: 1. CDR3 region: CSAGTGAGNTIYF. CDR3 nucleotides: TGCAGTGCCGGGACAGGGGCTGGAAACACCATATATTTT.

This clonotype was counted many times. V gene TRBV9 combines with J gene TRBJ1-4, with 9 positions matching TRBD1. CDR3 length equals 15 residues. Germline CDR1 and CDR2: SGDLS and YYNGEE. V shed 4 bases and J 6 bases; nucleotides not matched to a gene: 7. The CDR3 region has the DNA TGTGCCAGCAGCAGCCGACAGGGGGAAGATGAAAAACTGTTTTTT. Protein sequence: CASSSRQGEDEKLFF.

This clonotype was seen at least ten times. The J gene is TRBJ2-7, the V gene TRBV10-2, with a possible D match to TRBD2 (8 bases). The CDR3 has 16 residues. The germline CDR1 and CDR2 sequences are WSHSY and SAAADI. V lost 7 bases and J lost 6, with 25 bases in between. The CDR3 DNA is TGCGCCAGCAATCTCCAGGGGGTAGCGGGACTGGGCGAGCAGTACTTC. It translates to CASNLQGVAGLGEQYF.

This clonotype has at least ten counts. The chain uses TRBV27 and TRBJ2-7; D is undetermined. Trimming removed 4 bases from V and 3 bases from J, with 10 bases in between. Per germline, CDR1 MNHEY and CDR2 SMNVEV (reference sequence). There are 13 residues in the CDR3. DNA for the CDR3: TGTGCCAGCAGTTCTTATGGCCGCTACGAGCAGTACTTC. It translates to CASSSYGRYEQYF.

This clonotype has a handful of counts. The V and J genes are TRBV7-3 and TRBJ1-2, with 7 positions matching TRBD1. The V gene's germline CDR1 is SGHTA and CDR2 FQGTGA. The V segment lost 5 bases and the J segment 4 bases; nucleotides outside the gene matches: 7. This CDR3 spans 14 amino acids. CDR3 coding DNA: TGTGCCAGCAGCCAGATCGACAGGGTCTATGGCTACACCTTC. Its translation is CASSQIDRVYGYTF.

This clonotype appeared a few times. This rearrangement joins TRBV4-3 to TRBJ2-1, with 7 bases aligning to TRBD1. This CDR3 is built from 14 residues. With 5 bases clipped from V and 7 bases from J, the junction kept 8 bases outside the gene matches. Per the germline V gene, CDR1 is LGHNA and CDR2 is YSLEER. This CDR3 is CASSSQDRSNEQFF. In DNA form, the CDR3 reads TGCGCCAGCAGCTCTCAGGACAGGAGTAATGAGCAGTTCTTC.

Ten or more counts support this clonotype. The CDR3 spells CSARIDGMDTQYF. For the CDR3, the DNA is TGCAGTGCTAGAATAGACGGGATGGATACGCAGTATTTT. V is TRBV20-1 and J is TRBJ2-3; D might be TRBD2 (5 bases). CDR1 and CDR2 from the germline V gene are DFQATT and SNEGSKA (reference sequence). The CDR3 has 13 residues. V shed 2 bases and J shed 6 bases, with 12 bases lying between them.

This clonotype was seen a few times. This chain joins TRBV4-3 and TRBJ2-1; D gene unclear. V dropped 6 bases and J dropped 3 bases, with 21 bases sitting between them. Germline CDR1 reads LGHNA; CDR2 reads YSLEER. The CDR3 length is 17 residues. As DNA, the CDR3 is TGCGCCAGCAGACAAAGTTGGGCAGGTACCTTCTACAATGAGCAGTTCTTC. As protein: CASRQSWAGTFYNEQFF.

About this clonotype itself: A read error may be the cause here, since a much bigger clone is one base away. No conserved phenylalanine or tryptophan ends this CDR3, so it is likely a read error. V and J are TRBV4-3 and TRBJ2-1; TRBD1 matches at 7 bases. This CDR3 contains 15 residues. Germline CDR1 reads LGHNA; CDR2 reads YSLEER. V trimming: 5 bases; J trimming: 2 bases; junction bases outside the gene matches: 6. The CDR3 sequence is CASSGRQGTYNEQFV. CDR3 in DNA: TGCGCCAGCAGCGGTAGACAGGGAACCTACAATGAGCAGTTCGTC.

This clonotype was observed a handful of times. The chain employs TRBV11-1 and TRBJ2-1; D is unresolved. The length of the CDR3 is 18 residues. V was cut by 0 bases and J by 0 bases, with 15 bases left in between. Per the germline V gene, CDR1 is SGHAT and CDR2 is FQDESV (reference sequence). The CDR3 sequence: CASSLAIRRPSSYNEQFF. As DNA, the CDR3 is TGTGCCAGCAGCTTAGCCATTAGACGCCCAAGCTCCTACAATGAGCAGTTCTTC.